Shown below are 2 T cell receptor beta chains from a single sample sequenced in a study of blood T cell repertoires in COVID-19. Profiling relied on immunoSEQ multiplex PCR, and the TCRdb table lists in-frame clones only, not all of them. The profile shows some 270,000 clones, around 86% of them singletons. Specimen: PBMCs or T cells enriched from blood (not recorded which). All receptors come from a middle-aged woman who had recovered from COVID-19.

This chain uses TRBV5-1 with TRBJ2-2; 9 bases match TRBD1. Per germline, CDR1 SGHRS and CDR2 YFSETQ. V lost 5 bases, J lost 2 bases, and 4 bases stayed unmatched. CDR3 length equals 15 residues. CDR3 sequence reads: CASRPGQGNTGELFF. The CDR3 DNA reads TGCGCCAGCAGACCGGGACAGGGAAACACCGGGGAGCTGTTTTTT.

The chain employs TRBV7-9 and TRBJ2-7; 8 bases map to TRBD1. This CDR3 comprises 14 residues. Trimming at V came to 5 bases and at J to 6 bases, leaving 9 bases not matched to a gene. The germline CDR1 and CDR2 sequences are SEHNR and FQNEAQ (reference sequence). CDR3 protein: CASSTGQGWREQYF. The DNA of the CDR3 is TGTGCCAGCAGCACCGGACAGGGTTGGCGCGAGCAGTACTTC.